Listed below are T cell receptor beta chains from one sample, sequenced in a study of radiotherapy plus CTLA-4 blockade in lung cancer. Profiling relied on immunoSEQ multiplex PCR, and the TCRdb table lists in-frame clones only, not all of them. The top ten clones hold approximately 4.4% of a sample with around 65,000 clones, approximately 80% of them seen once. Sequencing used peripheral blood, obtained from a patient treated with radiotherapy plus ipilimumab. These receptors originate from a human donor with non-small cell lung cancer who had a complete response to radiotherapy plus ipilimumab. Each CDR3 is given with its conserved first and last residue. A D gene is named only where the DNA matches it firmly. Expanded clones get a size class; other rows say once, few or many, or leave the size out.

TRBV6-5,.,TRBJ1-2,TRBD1,CASMEGGQGLGGYTF,TGTGCCAGCATGGAGGGTGGACAGGGGCTTGGTGGCTACACCTTC
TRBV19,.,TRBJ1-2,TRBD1,CASSIDPGGLNGYTF,TGTGCCAGTAGTATAGATCCAGGGGGCTTGAACGGCTACACCTTC
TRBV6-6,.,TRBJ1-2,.,CASSWNGYTF,TGTGCCAGCAGTTGGAATGGCTACACCTTC
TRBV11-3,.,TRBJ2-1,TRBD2,CASSPRASGSYNEQFF,TGTGCCAGCAGCCCTCGGGCTAGCGGGTCCTACAATGAGCAGTTCTTC
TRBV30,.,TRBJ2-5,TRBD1,CAWRQGASVQETQYF,TGTGCCTGGAGGCAGGGGGCGTCGGTACAAGAGACCCAGTACTTC
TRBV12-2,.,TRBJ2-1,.,CASRFNRGGHPYNEQFF,TGTGCAAGTCGCTTTAATCGGGGAGGGCATCCTTACAATGAGCAGTTCTTC
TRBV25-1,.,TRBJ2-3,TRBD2,CASTMAGDTDTQYF,TGTGCCAGCACCATGGCGGGGGACACAGATACGCAGTATTTT
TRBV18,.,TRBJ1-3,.,CASSPRLGDSGNTIYF,TGTGCCAGCTCTCCTCGGCTGGGGGACTCTGGAAACACCATATATTTT
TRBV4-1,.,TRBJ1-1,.,CASSQGPAPTEAFF,TGCGCCAGCAGCCAAGGGCCGGCCCCGACTGAAGCTTTCTTT
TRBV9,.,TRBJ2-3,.,CASSVVSLAADTQYF,TGTGCCAGCAGCGTAGTGAGTCTAGCCGCAGATACGCAGTATTTT
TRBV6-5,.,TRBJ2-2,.,CASKSPGELFF,TGTGCCAGCAAGTCCCCCGGGGAGCTGTTTTTT
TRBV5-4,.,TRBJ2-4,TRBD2,CASSRGVIQYF,TGTGCCAGCAGCCGGGGGGTCATTCAGTACTTC
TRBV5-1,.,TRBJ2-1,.,CASSSGRKGGFSYNEQFF,TGCGCCAGCAGCAGTGGGAGGAAGGGGGGATTCTCCTACAATGAGCAGTTCTTC
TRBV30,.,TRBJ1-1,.,CAGGEMNTEAFF,TGTGCCGGGGGGGAAATGAACACTGAAGCTTTCTTT
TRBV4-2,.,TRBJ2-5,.,CASSHSEGERGEETQYF,TGTGCCAGCAGCCATAGCGAAGGGGAGCGAGGGGAAGAGACCCAGTACTTC
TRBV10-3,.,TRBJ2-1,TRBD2,CAAGGDEQFF,TGTGCCGCCGGGGGGGATGAGCAGTTCTTC
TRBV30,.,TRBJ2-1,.,CAWRGDTQSQFF,TGTGCCTGGAGGGGGGACACCCAAAGCCAGTTCTTC
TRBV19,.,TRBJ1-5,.,CASSIGPLPNQPQHF,TGTGCCAGTAGTATTGGACCGCTCCCCAATCAGCCCCAGCATTTT
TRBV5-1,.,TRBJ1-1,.,CASSLVGMNTEAFF,TGCGCCAGCAGCTTGGTGGGTATGAACACTGAAGCTTTCTTT
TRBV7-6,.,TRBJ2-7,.,CASSQDGVYYEQYF,TGTGCCAGCAGCCAAGATGGGGTGTACTACGAGCAGTACTTC
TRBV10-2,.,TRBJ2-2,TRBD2,CASSERRGTLNTGELFF,TGCGCCAGCAGTGAACGGCGGGGGACCCTGAACACCGGGGAGCTGTTTTTT
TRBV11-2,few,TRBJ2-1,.,CASSLVYRRSYNEQFF,TGTGCCAGCAGCTTAGTGTACAGGAGGTCCTACAATGAGCAGTTCTTC
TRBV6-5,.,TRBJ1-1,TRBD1,CASSRTGTEAFF,TGTGCCAGCAGCAGGACAGGGACTGAAGCTTTCTTT
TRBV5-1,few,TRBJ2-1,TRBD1,CASSKGQADEQFF,TGCGCCAGCAGCAAGGGACAGGCGGATGAGCAGTTCTTC
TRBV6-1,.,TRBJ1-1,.,CASSESEGFRAFF,TGTGCCAGCAGTGAAAGTGAGGGGTTTCGTGCTTTCTTT
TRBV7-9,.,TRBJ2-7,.,CASSLGEYEQYF,TGTGCCAGCAGCTTAGGAGAGTACGAGCAGTACTTC
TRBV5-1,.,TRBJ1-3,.,CASSLDSSGNTIYF,TGCGCCAGCAGCCTGGACTCCTCTGGAAACACCATATATTTT
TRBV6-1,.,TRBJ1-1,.,CASSRDKNTEAFF,TGTGCCAGCAGTCGGGACAAGAACACTGAAGCTTTCTTT
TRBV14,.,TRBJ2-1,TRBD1,CASSLPVPRGRAGNEQFF,TGTGCCAGCAGCCTCCCAGTGCCCAGGGGGCGTGCGGGCAATGAGCAGTTCTTC
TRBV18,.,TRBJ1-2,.,CASSPSGTTIYGYTF,TGTGCCAGCTCACCCTCCGGGACAACTATCTATGGCTACACCTTC
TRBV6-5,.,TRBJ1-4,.,CASSFSPWRSEKLFF,TGTGCCAGCAGTTTTTCTCCCTGGCGATCTGAAAAACTGTTTTTT
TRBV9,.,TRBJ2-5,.,CASSRSGQETQYF,TGTGCCAGCAGCCGGTCAGGGCAAGAGACCCAGTACTTC
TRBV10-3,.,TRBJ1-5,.,CAISPSNQPQHF,TGTGCCATCAGTCCCAGCAATCAGCCCCAGCATTTT
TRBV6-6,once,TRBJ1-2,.,CASSYGGGKDYGYTF,TGTGCCAGCAGTTACGGGGGGGGCAAGGACTATGGCTACACCTTC
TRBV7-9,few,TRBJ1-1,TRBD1,CASSFGQAVAFF,TGTGCCAGCAGCTTTGGACAGGCGGTAGCTTTCTTT
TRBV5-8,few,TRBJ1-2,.,CASTASARAYGYTF,TGTGCCAGCACAGCTTCGGCAAGGGCTTATGGCTACACCTTC
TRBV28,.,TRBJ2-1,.,CASRGSSTYNEQFF,TGTGCCAGCAGGGGCTCCAGCACCTACAATGAGCAGTTCTTC
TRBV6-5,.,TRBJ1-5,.,CASSSARLSNQPQHF,TGTGCCAGCTCTTCCGCGCGGCTTAGCAATCAGCCCCAGCATTTT
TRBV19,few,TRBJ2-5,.,CASSGQETQYF,TGTGCCAGTAGTGGTCAAGAGACCCAGTACTTC
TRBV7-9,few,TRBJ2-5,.,CASSPLGGTQYF,TGTGCCAGCAGCCCCTTGGGGGGGACCCAGTACTTC
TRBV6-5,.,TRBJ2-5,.,CASSYSLLAWGETQYF,TGTGCCAGCAGTTACTCTTTGCTAGCGTGGGGAGAGACCCAGTACTTC
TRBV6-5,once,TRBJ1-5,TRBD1,CASSLRGGHQPQHF,TGTGCCAGCAGTCTCAGGGGGGGGCATCAGCCCCAGCATTTT
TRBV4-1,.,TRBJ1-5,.,CASSQEAVRAPGDQPQHF,TGCGCCAGCAGCCAAGAGGCAGTGCGGGCCCCCGGGGATCAGCCCCAGCATTTT
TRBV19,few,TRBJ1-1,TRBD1,CASSVNRGINTEAFF,TGTGCCAGTAGTGTAAACAGGGGAATTAACACTGAAGCTTTCTTT
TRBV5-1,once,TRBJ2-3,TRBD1,CASSLTGGRTDTQYF,TGCGCCAGCAGTTTGACAGGGGGCAGGACAGATACGCAGTATTTT
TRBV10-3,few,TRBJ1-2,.,CAIRYSIIYGDYTF,TGTGCCATCAGGTACAGTATTATCTACGGCGACTACACCTTC
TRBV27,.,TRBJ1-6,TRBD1,CASSPDRGRNSPLHF,TGTGCCAGCAGTCCAGACAGGGGTCGAAATTCACCCCTCCACTTT
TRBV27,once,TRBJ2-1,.,CASSFVNEQFF,TGTGCCAGCAGTTTCGTCAATGAGCAGTTCTTC
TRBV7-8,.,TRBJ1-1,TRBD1,CASSLGRGQRNTEAFF,TGTGCCAGCAGCTTAGGCAGGGGACAGAGAAACACTGAAGCTTTCTTT
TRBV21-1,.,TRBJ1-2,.,CASSKVKVRLTDFYGYTF,TGTGCCAGCAGCAAAGTTAAGGTTCGACTGACGGACTTCTATGGCTACACCTTC
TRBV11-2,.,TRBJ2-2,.,CASSLDDRTGELFF,TGTGCCAGCAGCTTAGATGATCGGACCGGGGAGCTGTTTTTT
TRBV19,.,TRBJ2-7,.,CASSIESFRGTYEQYF,TGTGCCAGTAGTATAGAAAGCTTTAGGGGAACCTACGAGCAGTACTTC
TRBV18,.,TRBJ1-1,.,CASSPNRPKNTEAFF,TGTGCCAGCTCACCGAACAGGCCTAAGAACACTGAAGCTTTCTTT
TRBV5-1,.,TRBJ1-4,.,CASSPVTNEKLFF,TGCGCCAGCAGCCCTGTTACTAATGAAAAACTGTTTTTT
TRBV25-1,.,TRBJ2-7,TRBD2,CASSEVLAGKLSYEQYF,TGTGCCAGCAGTGAAGTACTAGCGGGGAAACTTTCCTACGAGCAGTACTTC
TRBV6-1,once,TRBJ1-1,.,CASSVPNTEAFF,TGTGCCAGCAGTGTCCCTAACACTGAAGCTTTCTTT